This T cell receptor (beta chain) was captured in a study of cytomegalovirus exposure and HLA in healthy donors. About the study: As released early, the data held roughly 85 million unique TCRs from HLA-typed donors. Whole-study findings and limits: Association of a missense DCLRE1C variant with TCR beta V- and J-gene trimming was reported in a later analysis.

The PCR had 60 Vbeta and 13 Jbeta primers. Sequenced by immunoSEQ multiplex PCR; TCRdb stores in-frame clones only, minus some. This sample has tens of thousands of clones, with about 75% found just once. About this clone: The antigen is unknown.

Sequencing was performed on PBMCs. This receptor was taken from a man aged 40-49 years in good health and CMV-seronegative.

CDR3 nucleotides: TGTGCCAGCAGTGAAGCGTTAAGGGGGTCTAGCAATCAGCCCCAGCATTTT. Translated, it gives CASSEALRGSSNQPQHF. The V and J genes are TRBV2 and TRBJ1-5; maybe TRBD1 (6 bases). Germline V gene data show CDR1 as SNHLY and CDR2 as FYNNEI. V was shortened by 0 bases and J by 0 bases, with 12 bases between the two germline ends. This CDR3 has 17 amino acids.